This is a list of T cell receptor beta chains from one sample in a study of shared T cell receptors in the human thymus. TCRdb's copy holds only in-frame clones and misses some; the assay was immunoSEQ multiplex PCR. This table holds more than 550,000 clones, approximately 87% found once. These data were also filed under a second study, of human thymus T cells.

The sequenced sample consisted of thymocytes. All receptors derive from a boy less than two years old with a congenital heart defect. CDR3s include the opening cysteine and the closing phenylalanine or tryptophan. D genes are given only for firm matches. Clone size appears in some rows only: once, few, many, or a class for an expanded clone.

TRBV29-1	once	TRBD1	14	TRBJ1-4	TGCAGCGTAGCAAGGGGACAGGGGGGTGAAAAACTGTTTTTT	CSVARGQGGEKLFF
TRBV28	few	NA	14	TRBJ2-2	TGTGCCAGCCGTCAAGGGGGAACGCACGGGGAGCTGTTTTTT	CASRQGGTHGELFF
TRBV7-9	NA	NA	14	TRBJ1-1	TGTGCCAGCAGCTTGACAGGTCGAGGGACTGAAGCTTTCTTT	CASSLTGRGTEAFF
TRBV4-2	NA	NA	17	TRBJ2-1	TGTGCCAGCAGCCCCCCAAAGGGACACGGGACTACCGATGAGCAGTTCTTC	CASSPPKGHGTTDEQFF
TRBV18	NA	NA	16	TRBJ2-7	TGTGCCAGCTCACTCCGAGGGCAGGCACCTAATTACGAGCAGTACTTC	CASSLRGQAPNYEQYF
TRBV4-3	NA	TRBD2	17	TRBJ2-1	TGCGCCAGCAGCCAAGATTTGGGGGGGTCCACCTACAATGAGCAGTTCTTC	CASSQDLGGSTYNEQFF
TRBV29-1	NA	TRBD1	13	TRBJ1-4	TGCAGCGCTCACGGGACAGGGGAGGAAAAACTGTTTTTT	CSAHGTGEEKLFF
TRBV28	NA	TRBD2	19	TRBJ2-6	TGTGCCAGCAGTTTACAGCCAGGGAGGGCCCACTCTGGGGCCAACGTCCTGACTTTC	CASSLQPGRAHSGANVLTF
TRBV4-3	NA	NA	16	TRBJ1-1	TGCGCCAGCAGCCCCCAAGAGGTGTCAGTTAACACTGAAGCTTTCTTT	CASSPQEVSVNTEAFF
TRBV14	NA	NA	15	TRBJ1-3	TGTGCCAGCAGCCACAACCAGGGCCCTGGAAACACCATATATTTT	CASSHNQGPGNTIYF
TRBV27	NA	NA	15	TRBJ1-1	TGTGCCAGCAGTTTATCGGGGGGGGCGGGCACTGAAGCTTTCTTT	CASSLSGGAGTEAFF
TRBV7-9	NA	NA	10	TRBJ2-3	TGTGCCGTCCCCGGAGATACGCAGTATTTT	CAVPGDTQYF
TRBV6-1	NA	TRBD2	15	TRBJ2-5	TGTGCCAGCATCGCGACTAGCGGGGCTCAAGAGACCCAGTACTTC	CASIATSGAQETQYF
TRBV7-2	NA	TRBD2	17	TRBJ2-7	TGTGCCAGCAGCTTAGACTTCCTGGGCGGGAGCCGGTACGAGCAGTACTTC	CASSLDFLGGSRYEQYF
TRBV9	NA	TRBD1	18	TRBJ2-3	TGTGCCAGCAGCGCAGGACAGGGGGATTCGGTCCTCACAGATACGCAGTATTTT	CASSAGQGDSVLTDTQYF
TRBV5-4	NA	NA	16	TRBJ2-1	TGTGCCAGCAGCTTGGAGTTTGGGACTCCAAAAAATGAGCAGTTCTTC	CASSLEFGTPKNEQFF
TRBV25-1	NA	NA	17	TRBJ1-4	TGTGCCAGCAGTGAAAAAACCCTCCCAGCGAGGAGAGAAAAACTGTTTTTT	CASSEKTLPARREKLFF
TRBV28	NA	TRBD1	17	TRBJ1-1	TGTGCCAGCAGTTACCCCTACCTGGACAGGGGGCCCGCTGAAGCTTTCTTT	CASSYPYLDRGPAEAFF
TRBV4-2	NA	TRBD1	19	TRBJ1-5	TGTGCCAGCAGCCAGGTCCTTCGACCGGGACAGGGGGCGGGTCAGCCCCAGCATTTT	CASSQVLRPGQGAGQPQHF
TRBV9	NA	TRBD2	20	TRBJ2-3	TGTGCCAGCAGCGTAGGTCGGCTAGCGGGAGCGGGGAGTAGCACAGATACGCAGTATTTT	CASSVGRLAGAGSSTDTQYF
TRBV2	NA	NA	16	TRBJ1-3	TGTGCCAGCAGTTTGGGGGGGGGTAGCTCTGGAAACACCATATATTTT	CASSLGGGSSGNTIYF
TRBV4-1	NA	TRBD1	21	TRBJ2-1	TGCGCCAGCAGCCATCCGAAATTGGGGAGACAGGGGGCGAGCTCCTACAATGAGCAGTTCTTC	CASSHPKLGRQGASSYNEQFF
TRBV6-5	NA	NA	14	TRBJ1-3	TGTGCCAGCAGTTACGAGGGAGCTGGAAACACCATATATTTT	CASSYEGAGNTIYF
TRBV28	NA	NA	12	TRBJ1-1	TGTGCCAGCAGTCAGGGAAGATATCGGGCTTTCTTT	CASSQGRYRAFF
TRBV9	NA	NA	15	TRBJ1-6	TGTGCCAGCAGCGTAACTGGGGGCGGTAATTCACCCCTCCACTTT	CASSVTGGGNSPLHF
TRBV18	NA	TRBD1	15	TRBJ1-2	TGTGCCAGCTCACCGGCAGGGGGATACCTCTATGGCTACACCTTC	CASSPAGGYLYGYTF
TRBV28	NA	TRBD1	21	TRBJ1-4	TGTGCCAGCAGTTCGAACCCCAACCGCGCAGGGGGCTTAGCAACTAATGAAAAACTGTTTTTT	CASSSNPNRAGGLATNEKLFF
TRBV14	NA	NA	14	TRBJ1-2	TGTGCCAGCAGCCGCCTCAGGACACTCTATGGCTACACCTTC	CASSRLRTLYGYTF
TRBV16	once	NA	14	TRBJ1-1	TGTGCCAGCAGCACAGGACAGAACAACACTGAAGCTTTCTTT	CASSTGQNNTEAFF
TRBV15	NA	NA	16	TRBJ1-2	TGTGCCACCAGCAGAGCGTTCAGGGCGATGAACTATGGCTACACCTTC	CATSRAFRAMNYGYTF
TRBV7-2	few	NA	12	TRBJ2-5	TGTGCCAGCACCGAGCCCCCGGGGACCCAGTACTTC	CASTEPPGTQYF
TRBV7-9	NA	TRBD1	16	TRBJ1-1	TGTGCCAGCAGTAACAGGGGGCGCCGGTTGAACACTGAAGCTTTCTTT	CASSNRGRRLNTEAFF
TRBV29-1	NA	NA	12	TRBJ2-1	TGCAGCGTCCCGACTGAAAACAATGAGCAGTTCTTC	CSVPTENNEQFF
TRBV7-9	NA	TRBD1	18	TRBJ1-5	TGTGCCAGCAGCCCCCTAGACAGGGATGATTATAGCAATCAGCCCCAGCATTTT	CASSPLDRDDYSNQPQHF
TRBV6-5	NA	NA	14	TRBJ1-6	TGTGCCAGCAGTTACACCGGGGGTAATTCACCCCTCCACTTT	CASSYTGGNSPLHF
TRBV14	NA	NA	15	TRBJ1-1	TGTGCCAGCAGCCATGCCGTCGGGATGAACACTGAAGCTTTCTTT	CASSHAVGMNTEAFF
TRBV11-3	NA	TRBD1	13	TRBJ1-1	TGTGCCAGCAGCGATACAGGGGACACTGAAGCTTTCTTT	CASSDTGDTEAFF
TRBV4-1	NA	TRBD2	18	TRBJ2-7	TGCGCCAGCAGCCCCGGGAACCAGCGGGAGGGCCGGGTAGACGAGCAGTACTTC	CASSPGNQREGRVDEQYF
TRBV27	NA	NA	16	TRBJ2-2	TGTGCCAGCAGTTTATGGAGAGGGAGTGACACCGGGGAGCTGTTTTTT	CASSLWRGSDTGELFF
TRBV14	NA	TRBD2	17	TRBJ2-1	TGTGCCAGCAGCCCAGGCAGGACTAGCGGGGACTACAATGAGCAGTTCTTC	CASSPGRTSGDYNEQFF
TRBV10-2	once	TRBD1	14	TRBJ1-5	TGCGCCAGCACCCAGGACAGGGACAATCAGCCCCAGCATTTT	CASTQDRDNQPQHF
TRBV6-4	NA	NA	15	TRBJ2-1	TGTGCCAGCAGTGACCGGTCAGGGGTTTCGAATGAGCAGTTCTTC	CASSDRSGVSNEQFF
TRBV5-4	NA	TRBD2	17	TRBJ2-1	TGTGCCAGCAGCTCGTTCCTAGCGGGAGGGCCGGGGAATGAGCAGTTCTTC	CASSSFLAGGPGNEQFF
TRBV21-1	NA	NA	15	TRBJ2-1	TGTGCCAGCAGCAAAGGACAGGGGGCAGGGAATGAGCAGTTCTTC	CASSKGQGAGNEQFF
TRBV21-1	once	NA	15	TRBJ1-5	NA	CASSKVGRGNQPQHF